This record looks at one TCR beta chain sequence and its context. This CDR3 is 13 amino acids long. Trimming at V came to 10 bases and at J to 10 bases, leaving 10 bases not matched to a gene. The table came from immunoSEQ multiplex PCR; TCRdb's copy has only in-frame clones and leaves some out. Found here are 200,000 to 250,000 clones, about nine tenths of them singletons; the top ten hold over 3%. These data are taken from a study of blood T cell repertoires in COVID-19. Study-wide context: Collection of acute and convalescent COVID-19 samples took place in the United States, Italy and Spain. PBMCs, B-cell-depleted T cells, or T cells provided the cDNA or gDNA that made up the material.

Study members were between roughly 18 and 90 years old and lived in 25 or so US regions. Assignments of participants to cohorts depended upon their own reported clinical history. The TCR comes from a woman between 35 and 50 years old with acute COVID-19. The sequenced material came from PBMCs or T cells enriched from blood (not recorded which). The chain uses TRBV12-3 or TRBV12-4 and TRBJ1-6; 7 bases are a match to TRBD1. CDR3 sequence reads: CATRGQGESPLHF. CDR3 DNA sequence: TGTGCCACCCGGGGGCAGGGGGAATCACCCCTCCACTTT.